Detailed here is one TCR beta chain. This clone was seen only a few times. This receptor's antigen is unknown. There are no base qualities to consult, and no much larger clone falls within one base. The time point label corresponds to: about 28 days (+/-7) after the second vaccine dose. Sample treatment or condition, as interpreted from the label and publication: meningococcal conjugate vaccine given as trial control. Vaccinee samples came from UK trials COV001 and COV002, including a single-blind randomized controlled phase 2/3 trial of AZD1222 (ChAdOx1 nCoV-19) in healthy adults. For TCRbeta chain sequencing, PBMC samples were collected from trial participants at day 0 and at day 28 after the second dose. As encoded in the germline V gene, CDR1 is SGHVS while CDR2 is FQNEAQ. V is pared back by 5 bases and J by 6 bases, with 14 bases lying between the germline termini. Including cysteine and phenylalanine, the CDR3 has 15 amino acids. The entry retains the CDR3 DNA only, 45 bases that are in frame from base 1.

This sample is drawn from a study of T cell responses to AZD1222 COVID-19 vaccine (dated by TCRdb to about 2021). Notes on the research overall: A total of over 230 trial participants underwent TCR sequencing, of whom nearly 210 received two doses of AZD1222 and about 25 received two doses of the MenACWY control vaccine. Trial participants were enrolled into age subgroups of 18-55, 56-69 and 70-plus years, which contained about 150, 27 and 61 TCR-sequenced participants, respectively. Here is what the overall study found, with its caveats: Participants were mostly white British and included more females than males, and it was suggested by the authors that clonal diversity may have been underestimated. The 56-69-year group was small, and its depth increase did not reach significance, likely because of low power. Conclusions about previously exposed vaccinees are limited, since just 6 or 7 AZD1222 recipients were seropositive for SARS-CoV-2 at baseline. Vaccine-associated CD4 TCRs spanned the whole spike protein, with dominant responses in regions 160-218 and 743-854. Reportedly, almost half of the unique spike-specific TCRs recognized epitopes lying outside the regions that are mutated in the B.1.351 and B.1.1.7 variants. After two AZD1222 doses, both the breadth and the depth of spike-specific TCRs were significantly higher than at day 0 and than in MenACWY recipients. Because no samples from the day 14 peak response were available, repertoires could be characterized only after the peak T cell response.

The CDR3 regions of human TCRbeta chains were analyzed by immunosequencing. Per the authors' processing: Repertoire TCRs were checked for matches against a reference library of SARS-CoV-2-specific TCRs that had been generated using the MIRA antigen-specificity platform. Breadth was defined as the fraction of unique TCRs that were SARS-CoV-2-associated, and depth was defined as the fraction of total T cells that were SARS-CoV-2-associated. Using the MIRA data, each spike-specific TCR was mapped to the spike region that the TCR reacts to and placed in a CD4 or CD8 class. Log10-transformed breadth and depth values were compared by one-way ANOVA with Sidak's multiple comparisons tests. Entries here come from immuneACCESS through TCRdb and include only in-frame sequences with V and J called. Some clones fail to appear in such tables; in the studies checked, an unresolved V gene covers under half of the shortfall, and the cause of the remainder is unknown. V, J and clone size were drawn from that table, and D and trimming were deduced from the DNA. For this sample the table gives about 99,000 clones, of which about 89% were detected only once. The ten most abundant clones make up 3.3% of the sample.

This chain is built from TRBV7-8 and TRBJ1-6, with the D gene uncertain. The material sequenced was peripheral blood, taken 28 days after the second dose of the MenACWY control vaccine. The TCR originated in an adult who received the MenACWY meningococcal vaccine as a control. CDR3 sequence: CASSTRPGSNSPLHF. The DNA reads TGTGCCAGCAGCACCCGTCCCGGGAGTAATTCACCCCTCCACTTT.